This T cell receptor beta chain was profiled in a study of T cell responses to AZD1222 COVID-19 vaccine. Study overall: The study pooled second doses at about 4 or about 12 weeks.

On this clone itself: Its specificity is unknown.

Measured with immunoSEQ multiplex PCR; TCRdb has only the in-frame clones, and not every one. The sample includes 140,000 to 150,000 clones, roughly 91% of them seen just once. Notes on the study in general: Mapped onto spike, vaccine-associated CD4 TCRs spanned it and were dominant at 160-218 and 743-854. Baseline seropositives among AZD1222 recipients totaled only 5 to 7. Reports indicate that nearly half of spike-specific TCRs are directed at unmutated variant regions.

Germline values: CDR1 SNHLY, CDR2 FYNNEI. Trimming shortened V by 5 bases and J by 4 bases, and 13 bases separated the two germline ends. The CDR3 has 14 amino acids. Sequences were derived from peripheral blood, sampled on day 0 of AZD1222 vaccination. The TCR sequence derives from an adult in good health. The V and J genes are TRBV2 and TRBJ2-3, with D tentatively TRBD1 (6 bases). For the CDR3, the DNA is TGTGCCAGCAGTAACACACAGGGAGCAGATACGCAGTATTTT. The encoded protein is CASSNTQGADTQYF.